This T cell receptor (beta chain) was identified during a study of cytomegalovirus exposure and HLA in healthy donors. Concerning this clone itself: Its antigen is not known.

Overall study findings and caveats: Generally TCR sequences proved uncommon, though certain public TCRs appeared in numerous donors. High sensitivity and specificity were reportedly achieved when the classifier diagnosed cytomegalovirus status. 150 or so TCR beta chains were listed as cytomegalovirus-associated. The authors confirmed in vitro that a few CMV-associated chains were specific for CMV antigens.

V lost 5 bases to trimming and J lost 1 base; unmatched junction nucleotides: 8. This CDR3 contains 15 residues. Assay used: immunoSEQ multiplex PCR; TCRdb lists only in-frame clones, some missing. In the table there are about 120,000 clones, about 87% of which are singletons. The clonotype comes from a woman aged 18-30 years in good health and CMV-seronegative. This chain joins TRBV5-3 and TRBJ2-5, with 7 nucleotides matching TRBD2. Being an ORF, TRBV5-3 has a function that is uncertain. Sequenced: PBMCs. The CDR3 region is CARRHRDYFQETQYF. The CDR3 bases are TGTGCCAGAAGACACCGGGACTACTTCCAAGAGACCCAGTACTTC.